Listed below are T cell receptor beta chains from one sample, sequenced in a study of blood T cells in healthy people across ages. TCRdb re-derived calls from the 5' RACE reads in MiXCR, one entry per CDR3 protein. The table records 800,000 or so distinct CDR3 sequences, around 50% of them present only once. Sequencing was done on a sample of blood. The receptors were gathered from a man aged 80 or over in good health. Each CDR3 is given with its conserved first and last residue. A D gene is named only where the DNA matches it firmly. Where a row states a size, it is once, few, many or the class of an expanded clone; other rows omit it.

>.|TRBV18|TRBJ2-1|few|13
TGTGCCAGCTCAAGGGGGGGAAACAATGAGCAGTTCTTC
CASSRGGNNEQFF
>TRBD2|TRBV29-1|TRBJ2-3|.|15
TGCAGCGTTGATGCTGCGGGGGGGGACACAGATACGCAGTATTTT
CSVDAAGGDTDTQYF
>.|TRBV5-1|TRBJ1-2|.|15
TGCGCCAGCAGCTTGTCGGGACCGCCTAACTATGGCTACACCTTC
CASSLSGPPNYGYTF
>.|TRBV20-1|TRBJ2-2|few|14
TGCAGTGCGCGGGAAGGGGGGGGCACCGGGGAGCTGTTTTTT
CSAREGGGTGELFF
>TRBD1|TRBV12-3/TRBV12-4|TRBJ1-5|many|15
TGTGCCAGCAGTCAAACAGGGGGCCGCAATCAGCCCCAGCATTTT
CASSQTGGRNQPQHF
>.|TRBV10-3|TRBJ2-3|once|12
TGTGCCATAGCCCCGAGAGAAGATACGCAGTATTTT
CAIAPREDTQYF
>TRBD2|TRBV5-6|TRBJ2-3|.|15
TGTGCCAGCAGCTTTATAGCGGGAGGGCGGGATACGCAGTATTTT
CASSFIAGGRDTQYF
>.|TRBV21-1|TRBJ2-4|.|14
TGTGCCAGCAGCAAAGGCCAGAAGAGGAACATTCAGTACTTC
CASSKGQKRNIQYF
>.|TRBV7-2|TRBJ2-1|.|14
TGTGCTAGCAGCCCCCGAATAACCGGGAATGAGCAGTTCTTC
CASSPRITGNEQFF
>.|TRBV28|TRBJ2-7|.|13
TGTGCCAGCAGTTTTTCAGGTCGGGGGGAGCAGTACTTC
CASSFSGRGEQYF
>TRBD2|TRBV20-1|TRBJ2-5|.|14
TGCAGTGCTTGGACTAGCGGGAGAGGGGAGACCCAGTACTTC
CSAWTSGRGETQYF
>.|TRBV7-7|TRBJ2-5|.|17
TGTGCCAGCAGCTTAGGATCGATGGGGGGGCGCGGAGAGACCCAGTACTTC
CASSLGSMGGRGETQYF
>TRBD2|TRBV29-1|TRBJ2-6|.|18
TGCAGCGTTGAACCTTTGACCGGGGGGATGAGTGGGGCCAACGTCCTGACTTTC
CSVEPLTGGMSGANVLTF
>TRBD2|TRBV9|TRBJ2-1|.|15
TGTGCCAGCAGCGTAGGCCCTAGCGGGGACAATGAGCAGTTCTTC
CASSVGPSGDNEQFF
>.|TRBV6-5|TRBJ1-2|.|16
TGTGCCACGATGGTCCAGTCGGGACGTTTAAACTATGGCTACACCTTC
CATMVQSGRLNYGYTF
>TRBD2|TRBV5-1|TRBJ2-1|.|16
TGCGCCAGCAGCTTGAGGACTAGCGGGAGGGCTTTTGAGCAGTTCTTC
CASSLRTSGRAFEQFF
>.|TRBV25-1|TRBJ1-1|.|12
TGTGCCAGCAGTGAAAGAGGGGTTGAAGCTTTCTTT
CASSERGVEAFF
>TRBD2|TRBV20-1|TRBJ2-5|many|16
TGCAGTGCTAGAAACGCCGGACTAGCGGGAAAAGAGACCCAGTACTTC
CSARNAGLAGKETQYF
>TRBD2|TRBV15|TRBJ2-1|.|18
TGTGCCACCAGCAGGGTTATCCGGACTAGCGGGGTCTACAATGAGCAGTTCTTC
CATSRVIRTSGVYNEQFF
>.|TRBV25-1|TRBJ2-2|.|16
TGTGCCAGCAGTGAAAGGCAGGGGGGGAACACCGGGGAGCTGTTTTTT
CASSERQGGNTGELFF
>.|TRBV7-2|TRBJ2-1|.|14
TGTGCCAGCAGCTTAGGTTCCCAGTCGGATGAGCAGTTCTTC
CASSLGSQSDEQFF
>.|TRBV24-1|TRBJ2-2|.|17
TGTGCCACCAGTGCCCGATCGGACAGTCAGAACACCGGGGAGCTGTTTTTT
CATSARSDSQNTGELFF
>TRBD2|TRBV9|TRBJ2-2|few|17
TGTGCCAGCGGGGGGGTAGCGGAGACATGGGGCACCGGGGAGCTGTTTTTT
CASGGVAETWGTGELFF
>TRBD1|TRBV6-6|TRBJ2-7|.|14
TGTGCCAGCAGTACCCGGACAGGCTCCTACGAGCAGTACTTC
CASSTRTGSYEQYF
>TRBD2|TRBV4-3|TRBJ2-1|.|16
TGCGCCAGCAGCCAAGATCCGAGCGGGGGTGGGAATGAGCAGTTCTTC
CASSQDPSGGGNEQFF
>.|TRBV12-3/TRBV12-4|TRBJ2-2|.|14
TGTGCCAGCAGTTTAGGGGAGAACACCGGGGAGCTGTTTTTT
CASSLGENTGELFF